This T cell receptor (beta chain) comes out of a study of technical replicates of blood from several donors. This clone was found many times. The sample holds other DNA sequences that translate to the same CDR3. The assay was immunoSEQ multiplex PCR, and TCRdb's table has in-frame clones only and misses some. Of roughly 80,000 clones in the sample, 96% were seen once. In germline, CDR1 is SEHNR, CDR2 FQNEAQ (reference sequence). Trimming left V 1 base short and J 1 base short, with 4 bases between. The CDR3 is 13 amino acids. The sequence came from a human donor in good health. The chain joins TRBV7-9 to TRBJ1-1; no clear D gene. The specimen sequenced was T cells isolated from PBMCs. CDR3: CASSLDRNTEAFF. CDR3 bases: TGTGCCAGCAGCTTAGACAGGAACACTGAAGCTTTCTTT.